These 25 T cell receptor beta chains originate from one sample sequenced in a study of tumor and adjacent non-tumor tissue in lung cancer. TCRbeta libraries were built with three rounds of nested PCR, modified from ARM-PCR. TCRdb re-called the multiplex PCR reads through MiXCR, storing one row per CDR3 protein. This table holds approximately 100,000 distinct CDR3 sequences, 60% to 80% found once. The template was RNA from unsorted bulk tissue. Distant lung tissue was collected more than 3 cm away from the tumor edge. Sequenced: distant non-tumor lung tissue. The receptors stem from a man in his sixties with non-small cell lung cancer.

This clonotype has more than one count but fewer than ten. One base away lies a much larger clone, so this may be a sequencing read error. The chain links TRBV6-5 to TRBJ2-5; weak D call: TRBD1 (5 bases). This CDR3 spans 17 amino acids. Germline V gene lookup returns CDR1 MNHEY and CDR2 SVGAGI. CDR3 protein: CASSYSLLGLGVETQCF. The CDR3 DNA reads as TGTGCCAGCAGTTACTCGCTCCTTGGGTTAGGGGTAGAGACCCAGTGCTTC.

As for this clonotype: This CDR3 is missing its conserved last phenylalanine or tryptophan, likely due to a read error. This chain's CDR3 is CASSQNTGMNTEAFS. As DNA, the CDR3 is TGTGCCAGCAGTCAAAACACAGGGATGAACACTGAAGCTTTCTCT. This sequence joins TRBV11-2 and TRBJ1-1; TRBD1 might be the D (6 bases). Germline CDR1 and CDR2: SGHAT and FQNNGV. The length of the CDR3 is 15 residues. The ends were cut back, 6 bases at V and 0 bases at J, with 14 bases in the middle.

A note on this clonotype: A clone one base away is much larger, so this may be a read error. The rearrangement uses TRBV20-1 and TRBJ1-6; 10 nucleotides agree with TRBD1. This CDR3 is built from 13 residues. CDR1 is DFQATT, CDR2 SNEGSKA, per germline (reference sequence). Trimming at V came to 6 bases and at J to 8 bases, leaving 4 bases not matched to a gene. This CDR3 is CSAPGTGDSPLHF. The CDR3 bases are TGCAGTGCCCCCGGGACAGGGGATTCACCCCTCCACTTT.

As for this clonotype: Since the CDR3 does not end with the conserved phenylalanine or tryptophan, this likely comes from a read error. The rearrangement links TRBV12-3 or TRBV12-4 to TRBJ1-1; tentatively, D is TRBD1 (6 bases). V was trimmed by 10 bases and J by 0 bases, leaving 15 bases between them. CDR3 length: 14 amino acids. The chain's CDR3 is CAISPTGVNTEAFI. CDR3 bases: TGTGCCATCAGCCCGACAGGAGTGAACACTGAAGCTTTCATT.

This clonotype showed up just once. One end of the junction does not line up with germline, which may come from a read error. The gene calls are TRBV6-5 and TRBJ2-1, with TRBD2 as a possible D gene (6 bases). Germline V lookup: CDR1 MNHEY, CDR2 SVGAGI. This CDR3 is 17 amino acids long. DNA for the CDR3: TGCGCCAGCAGTTACTCTAACGGACTATCGGAAGGTAGTGAGCAGTTCTTC. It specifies CASSYSNGLSEGSEQFF.

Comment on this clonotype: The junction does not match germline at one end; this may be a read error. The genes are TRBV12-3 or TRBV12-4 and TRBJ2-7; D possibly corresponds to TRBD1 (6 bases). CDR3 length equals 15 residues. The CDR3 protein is CASGLGAMVLNEQYF. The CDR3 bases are TGTGCCAGCGGTTTGGGGGCCATGGTTCTCAACGAGCAGTACTTC.

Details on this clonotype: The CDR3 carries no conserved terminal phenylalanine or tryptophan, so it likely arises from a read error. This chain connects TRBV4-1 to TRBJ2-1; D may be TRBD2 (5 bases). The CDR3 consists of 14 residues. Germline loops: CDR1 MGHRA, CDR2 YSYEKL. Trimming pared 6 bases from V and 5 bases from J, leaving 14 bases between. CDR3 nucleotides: TGCGCCAGCAGTCACACGGGAACTAACAATGAGCAGTTCCTT. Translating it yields CASSHTGTNNEQFL.

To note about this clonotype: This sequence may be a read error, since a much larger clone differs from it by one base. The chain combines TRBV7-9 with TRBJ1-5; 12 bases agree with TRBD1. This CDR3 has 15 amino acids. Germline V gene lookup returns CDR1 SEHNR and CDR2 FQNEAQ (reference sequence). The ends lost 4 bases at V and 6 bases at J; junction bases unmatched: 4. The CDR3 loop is CASSSGQGASQPQHF. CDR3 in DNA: TGTGCCAGCAGCTCGGGACAGGGGGCCAGTCAGCCCCAGCATTTT.

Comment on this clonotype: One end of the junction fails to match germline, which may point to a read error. In nucleotides, the CDR3 is TGTGCCAGCAGTGGATTCAACACCAGTCAGACCCAGCATTTT. Amino acids: CASSGFNTSQTQHF. V gene TRBV6-2 or TRBV6-3 combines with J gene TRBJ1-5; no clear D gene. There are 14 residues in the CDR3. Germline CDR1 and CDR2: MNHEY and SVGEGT.

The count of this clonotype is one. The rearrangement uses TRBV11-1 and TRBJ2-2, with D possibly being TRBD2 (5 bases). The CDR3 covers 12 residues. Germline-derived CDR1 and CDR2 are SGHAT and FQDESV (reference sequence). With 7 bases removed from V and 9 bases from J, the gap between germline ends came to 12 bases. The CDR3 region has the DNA TGTGCCAGCAACCGGAGGACCCGGGAGCTGTTTTTT. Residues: CASNRRTRELFF.

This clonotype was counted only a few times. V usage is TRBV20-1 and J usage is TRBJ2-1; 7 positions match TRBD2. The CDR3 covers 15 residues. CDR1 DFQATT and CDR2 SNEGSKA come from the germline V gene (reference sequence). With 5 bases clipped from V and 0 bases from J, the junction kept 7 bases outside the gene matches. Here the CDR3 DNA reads TGCAGTGCTGCCAGGGACTACAGCTCCTACAATGAGCAGTTCTTC. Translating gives CSAARDYSSYNEQFF.

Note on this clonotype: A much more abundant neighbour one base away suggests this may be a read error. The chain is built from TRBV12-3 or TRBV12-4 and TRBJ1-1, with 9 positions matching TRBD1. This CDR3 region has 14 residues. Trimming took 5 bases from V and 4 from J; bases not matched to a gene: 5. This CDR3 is CASSTTGGFTEAFF. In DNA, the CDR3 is TGTGCCAGCAGTACAACAGGGGGCTTCACTGAAGCTTTCTTT.

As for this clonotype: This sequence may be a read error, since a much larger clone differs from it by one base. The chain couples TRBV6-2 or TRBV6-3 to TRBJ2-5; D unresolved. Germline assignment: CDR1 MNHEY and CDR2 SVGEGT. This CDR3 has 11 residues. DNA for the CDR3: TGTGCCAGCAGGACCCAAGGGACCCAGTACTTC. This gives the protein CASRTQGTQYF.

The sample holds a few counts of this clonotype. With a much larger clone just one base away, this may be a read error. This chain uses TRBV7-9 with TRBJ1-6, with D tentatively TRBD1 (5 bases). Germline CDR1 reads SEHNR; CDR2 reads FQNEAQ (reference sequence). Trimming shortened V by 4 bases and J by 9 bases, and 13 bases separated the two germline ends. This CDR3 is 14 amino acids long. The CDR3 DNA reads TGTGCCAGCAGCTCGGGACTGGGAAGTTCACCCCTCCACTTT. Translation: CASSSGLGSSPLHF.

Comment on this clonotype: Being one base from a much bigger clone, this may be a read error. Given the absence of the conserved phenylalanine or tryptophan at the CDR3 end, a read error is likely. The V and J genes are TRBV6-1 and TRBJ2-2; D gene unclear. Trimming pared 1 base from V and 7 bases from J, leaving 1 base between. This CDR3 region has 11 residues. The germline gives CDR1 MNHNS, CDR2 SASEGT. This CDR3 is CASSEVGELFL. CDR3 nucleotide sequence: TGTGCCAGCAGTGAAGTCGGGGAGCTGTTTCTT.

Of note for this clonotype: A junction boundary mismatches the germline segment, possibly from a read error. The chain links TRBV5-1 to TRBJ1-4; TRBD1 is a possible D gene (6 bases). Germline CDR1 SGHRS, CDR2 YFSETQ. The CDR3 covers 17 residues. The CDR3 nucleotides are TGCGCCAGCAGCTTGGGTGGACAGAGAGGAAGTAATGAGAAACTGTTTTTT. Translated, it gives CASSLGGQRGSNEKLFF.

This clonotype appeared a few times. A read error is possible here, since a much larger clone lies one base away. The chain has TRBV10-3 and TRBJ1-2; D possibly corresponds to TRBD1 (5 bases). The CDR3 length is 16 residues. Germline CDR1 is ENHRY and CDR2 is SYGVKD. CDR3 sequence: CVISGSFTTANYGYTF. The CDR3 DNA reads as TGTGTCATCAGTGGTTCTTTCACGACAGCCAACTATGGCTACACCTTC.

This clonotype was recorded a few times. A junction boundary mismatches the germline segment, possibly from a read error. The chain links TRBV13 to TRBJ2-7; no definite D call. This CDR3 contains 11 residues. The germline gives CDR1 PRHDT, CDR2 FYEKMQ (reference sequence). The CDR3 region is CVSSIECSQYF. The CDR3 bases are TGTGTCAGCAGCATTGAATGCTCTCAGTACTTC.

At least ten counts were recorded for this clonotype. Here the CDR3 reads CASSSAGITDTQYF. DNA for the CDR3: TGTGCCAGCAGCTCAGCGGGAATTACAGATACGCAGTATTTT. This chain joins TRBV5-4 and TRBJ2-3, with 7 bases aligning to TRBD2. The germline V gene encodes CDR1 SGHNT and CDR2 YYREEE (reference sequence). The V and J ends lost 3 bases and 3 bases, in that order; junction bases with no gene match: 4. This CDR3 spans 14 amino acids.

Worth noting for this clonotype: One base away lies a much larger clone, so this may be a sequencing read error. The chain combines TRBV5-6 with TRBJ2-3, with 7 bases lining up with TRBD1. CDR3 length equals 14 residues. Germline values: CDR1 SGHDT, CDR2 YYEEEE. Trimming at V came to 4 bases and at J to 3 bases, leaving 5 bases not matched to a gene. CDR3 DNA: TGTGCCAGCAGCACACCAGGGGGAACAGATACGCAGTATTTT. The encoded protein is CASSTPGGTDTQYF.

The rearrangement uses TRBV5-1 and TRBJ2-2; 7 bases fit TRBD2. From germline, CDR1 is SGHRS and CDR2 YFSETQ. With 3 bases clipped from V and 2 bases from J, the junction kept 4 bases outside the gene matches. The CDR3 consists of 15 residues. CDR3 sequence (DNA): TGCGCCAGCAGCTATACTAGCGCAAACACCGGGGAGCTGTTTTTT. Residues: CASSYTSANTGELFF.

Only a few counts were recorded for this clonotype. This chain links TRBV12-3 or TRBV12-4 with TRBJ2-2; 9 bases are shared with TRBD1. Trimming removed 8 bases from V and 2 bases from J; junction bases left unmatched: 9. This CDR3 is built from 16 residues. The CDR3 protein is CASGSDRGVNTGELFF. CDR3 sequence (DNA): TGTGCCAGCGGTTCGGACAGGGGCGTTAACACCGGGGAGCTGTTTTTT.

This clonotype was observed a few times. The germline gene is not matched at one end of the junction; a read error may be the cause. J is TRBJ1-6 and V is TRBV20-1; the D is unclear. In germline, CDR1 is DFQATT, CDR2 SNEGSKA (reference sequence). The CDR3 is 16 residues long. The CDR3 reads CSGRDLSGWDNSPLHF. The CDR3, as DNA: TGCAGTGGTAGAGATCTTTCGGGCTGGGATAATTCACCCCTCCACTTT.

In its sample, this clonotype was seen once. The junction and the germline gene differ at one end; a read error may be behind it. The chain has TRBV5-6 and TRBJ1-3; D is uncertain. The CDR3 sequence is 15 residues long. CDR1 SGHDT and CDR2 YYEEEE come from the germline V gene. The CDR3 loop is CASRLELVSGNTICF. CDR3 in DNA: TGTGCCAGCAGATTGGAGTTAGTCTCTGGAAACACCATATGTTTT.

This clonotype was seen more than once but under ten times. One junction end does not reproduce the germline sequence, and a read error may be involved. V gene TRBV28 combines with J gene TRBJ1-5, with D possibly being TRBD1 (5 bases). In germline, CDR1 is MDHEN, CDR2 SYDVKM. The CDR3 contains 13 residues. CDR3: CASIWGSNQPRHF. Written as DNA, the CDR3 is TGTGCCAGCATCTGGGGGAGCAATCAGCCCCGGCATTTT.